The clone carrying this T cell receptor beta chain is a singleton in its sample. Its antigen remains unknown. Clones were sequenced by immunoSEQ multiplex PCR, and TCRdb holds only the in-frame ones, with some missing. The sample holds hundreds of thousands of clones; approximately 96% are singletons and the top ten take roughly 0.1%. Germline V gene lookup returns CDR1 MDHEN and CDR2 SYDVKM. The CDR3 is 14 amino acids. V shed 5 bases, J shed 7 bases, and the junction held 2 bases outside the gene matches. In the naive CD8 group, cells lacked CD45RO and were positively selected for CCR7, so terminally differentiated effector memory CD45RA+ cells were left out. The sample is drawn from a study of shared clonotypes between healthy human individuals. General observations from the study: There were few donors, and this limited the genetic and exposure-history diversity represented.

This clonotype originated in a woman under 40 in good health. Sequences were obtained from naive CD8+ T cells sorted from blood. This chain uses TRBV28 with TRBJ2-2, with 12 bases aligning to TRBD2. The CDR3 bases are TGTGCCAGCAGTCCTAGCGGGAGGGGCGGGGAGCTGTTTTTT. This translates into CASSPSGRGGELFF.